This TCR beta chain was obtained from a study of technical replicates of blood from a handful of donors. The CDR3 spans 16 residues. CDR1 and CDR2 (germline): MNHEY, SMNVEV (reference sequence). V was trimmed by 5 bases and J by 5 bases, leaving 21 bases between them. Generated by immunoSEQ multiplex PCR, the TCRdb table keeps only in-frame clones and is missing some. The table includes roughly 82,000 clones, about 90% detected once. Sequencing used T cells isolated from PBMCs. The chain recombines TRBV27 with TRBJ2-5; D ambiguous. The TCR comes from a human donor in good health. CDR3 nucleotides: TGTGCCAGCAGTCTTTATTACGGAGTCGCCGGGGAGACCCAGTACTTC. Residues: CASSLYYGVAGETQYF.